This T cell receptor (beta chain) was obtained from a study of CD8+ T cells in alopecia areata. Across the whole study: Treated patients were dosed with oral tofacitinib, taking 5 to 10 mg twice daily. Severity scoring for treated patients was based on the percentage of affected scalp area.

Treatment given: oral pan-JAK inhibitor, 5-10 mg twice daily. From PBMCs, CD4+ and CD8+ T cells were sorted. The length of the CDR3 is 15 residues. V lost 0 bases to trimming and J lost 1 base, with 8 bases between them. The germline CDR1 and CDR2 sequences are SGHRS and YFSETQ. RNA was extracted and reverse transcribed into cDNA as the sequencing template. The repertoire was sequenced with immunoSEQ multiplex PCR; TCRdb's copy has only in-frame clones and lacks some. The repertoire holds about 160,000 clones, with around three fifths as singletons. Sequencing used CD4+ T cells sorted from blood, obtained at week 4, from a patient treated with tofacitinib. The TCR sequence derives from a human donor with alopecia areata. V and J are TRBV5-1 and TRBJ1-5; TRBD1 might be the D (5 bases). The CDR3 DNA follows: TGCGCCAGCAGCTTGGAAGGGGTAAGCAATCAGCCCCAGCATTTT. It yields the protein CASSLEGVSNQPQHF. Together with reference TRBV5-1 and TRBJ1-5, the CDR3 gives the full variable domain: KAGVTQTPRYLIKTRGQQVTLSCSPISGHRSVSWYQQTPGQGLQFLFEYFSETQRNKGNFPGRFSGRQFSNSRSEMNVSTLELGDSALYLCASSLEGVSNQPQHFGDGTRLSIL.